This entry lists 18 T cell receptor beta chains sequenced from one sample in a study of T cell repertoires in cytomegalovirus infection. Their cognate antigens are unknown. TCRdb re-analysed the reads in MiXCR, keeping a single row per CDR3 protein. The data show roughly 800,000 distinct CDR3 sequences, roughly 28% seen once. The sample in question was cultured CD8+ T cells from PBMCs, obtained from culture after CMV antigen stimulation. The origin of the receptors is a human donor in good health (CMV status not recorded). Some clones in this sample may be carry-over from other donors' samples.

This chain uses TRBV19 with TRBJ1-5; 9 bases agree with TRBD1. CDR3 length: 15 residues. Germline V gene data show CDR1 as LNHDA and CDR2 as SQIVND (reference sequence). V shed 5 bases, J shed 7 bases, and the junction held 9 bases outside the gene matches. The CDR3: CASSLSDRGNQPQHF. Here the CDR3 DNA reads TGTGCCAGTAGTCTATCGGACAGGGGTAACCAGCCCCAGCATTTT.

This clonotype was counted at least ten times. CDR3 DNA sequence: TGTGCCAGCAGCTTAGCCCAGGGTGGGAAGGACACTGAAGCTTTCTTT. It translates to CASSLAQGGKDTEAFF. V is TRBV7-6 and J is TRBJ1-1; D may be TRBD1 (5 bases). V dropped 0 bases and J dropped 3 bases, with 14 bases sitting between them. The CDR3 is made up of 16 amino acids. The germline V gene has CDR1 SGHVS and CDR2 FNYEAQ.

This clonotype was counted at least ten times. The chain links TRBV7-6 to TRBJ2-5; D remains ambiguous. There are 14 residues in the CDR3. The V and J ends lost 2 bases and 2 bases respectively, with 9 bases between them. The germline V gene encodes CDR1 SGHVS and CDR2 FNYEAQ. As DNA, the CDR3 is TGTGCCAGCAGCTTACGGCAGAATCAAGAGACCCAGTACTTC. As protein: CASSLRQNQETQYF. Based on the CDR3 plus reference TRBV7-6 and TRBJ2-5, the full variable domain is GAGVSQSPRYKVTKRGQDVALRCDPISGHVSLYWYRQALGQGPEFLTYFNYEAQQDKSGLPNDRFSAERPEGSISTLTIQRTEQRDSAMYRCASSLRQNQETQYFGPGTRLLVL.

V is TRBV7-9 and J is TRBJ2-6; unclear D gene. V lost 5 bases and J 11 bases, leaving 16 bases between the germline ends. Looked up from germline, CDR1 is SEHNR and CDR2 is FQNEAQ (reference sequence). The CDR3 consists of 14 residues. The chain's CDR3 is CASSPQASQDVLTF. The CDR3 DNA reads TGTGCCAGCAGCCCACAAGCGTCCCAAGACGTCCTGACTTTC.

This clonotype was seen only a few times. The chain couples TRBV15 to TRBJ2-1; D not resolved. Trimming pared 4 bases from V and 4 bases from J, leaving 5 bases between. There are 12 residues in the CDR3. The V gene's germline CDR1 is LNHNV and CDR2 YYDKDF (reference sequence). The DNA of the CDR3 is TGTGCCACCAGCACTGAATACAATGAGCAGTTCTTC. Amino acid sequence: CATSTEYNEQFF.

This clonotype was detected many times. The chain recombines TRBV6-5 with TRBJ2-1; D is unresolved. Looked up from germline, CDR1 is MNHEY and CDR2 is SVGAGI. This CDR3 is built from 15 residues. The germline V and J ends were trimmed by 2 bases and 2 bases, with 10 bases remaining between them. CDR3 protein: CASSYRERPYNEQFF. CDR3 nucleotides: TGTGCCAGCAGTTACAGGGAAAGGCCCTACAATGAGCAGTTCTTC.

This chain joins TRBV7-9 and TRBJ1-2, with 7 bases matching TRBD1. V shed 1 base and J 2 bases; nucleotides not matched to a gene: 7. Germline V gene data show CDR1 as SEHNR and CDR2 as FQNEAQ (reference sequence). The CDR3 contains 16 residues. The CDR3, as DNA: TGTGCCAGCAGCTTAGGTGCGGACAGGAACAACTATGGCTACACCTTC. Its protein is CASSLGADRNNYGYTF.

A few counts support this clonotype. J is TRBJ1-1 and V is TRBV7-9, with no clear D. CDR3 size: 10 residues. CDR1 is SEHNR, CDR2 FQNEAQ, per germline (reference sequence). V was cut by 3 bases and J by 6 bases, with 2 bases left in between. The CDR3 coding sequence is TGTGCCAGCAGCTTTGCTGAAGCTTTCTTT. It codes for CASSFAEAFF.

This clonotype has a handful of counts. The CDR3 sequence: CATILNSGRPGNTIYF. As DNA, the CDR3 is TGTGCCACCATCCTTAACTCGGGGAGACCTGGAAACACCATATATTTT. This chain connects TRBV6-1 to TRBJ1-3; D gene unclear. CDR1 is MNHNS and CDR2 is SASEGT in the germline V gene. The ends were cut back, 10 bases at V and 2 bases at J, with 21 bases in the middle. The CDR3 covers 16 residues.

This clonotype was counted a few times. The chain joins TRBV5-5 to TRBJ2-4, with D uncertain. The V and J ends lost 2 bases and 3 bases respectively, with 12 bases between them. The length of the CDR3 is 15 residues. Per the germline V gene, CDR1 is SGHKS and CDR2 is YYEKEE (reference sequence). As DNA, the CDR3 is TGTGCCAGCAGCTTAACCAGGACCAACAAAAACATTCAGTACTTC. Translating it yields CASSLTRTNKNIQYF.

The CDR3: CASRSRDGYTF. CDR3 sequence (DNA): TGTGCCAGTAGGAGCAGGGATGGCTACACCTTC. This chain links TRBV19 with TRBJ1-2; tentative D call: TRBD1 (5 bases). Trimming took off 6 bases at V and 6 bases at J, with 8 bases between the two ends. Germline CDR1 is LNHDA and CDR2 is SQIVND (reference sequence). The CDR3 is 11 amino acids.

The genes are TRBV2 and TRBJ1-3; D uncertain. V gave up 1 base and J gave up 0 bases, with 7 bases separating them. Germline lookup yields CDR1 SNHLY and CDR2 FYNNEI. This CDR3 comprises 15 residues. The CDR3 DNA is TGTGCCAGCAGTGAAGTACATCACTCTGGAAACACCATATATTTT. It encodes CASSEVHHSGNTIYF. The full variable domain, in which reference TRBV2 and TRBJ1-3 provide the parts outside the CDR3, is EPEVTQTPSHQVTQMGQEVILRCVPISNHLYFYWYRQILGQKVEFLVSFYNNEISEKSEIFDDQFSVERPDGSNFTLKIRSTKLEDSAMYFCASSEVHHSGNTIYFGEGSWLTVV.

The sample holds a few counts of this clonotype. The genes are TRBV12-3 or TRBV12-4 and TRBJ2-2; D is ambiguous. The CDR3 runs 14 residues. The V end lost 5 bases, the J end lost 7 bases, and 14 bases lay between the germline ends. This CDR3 reads CASSPYSFDGELFF. CDR3 bases: TGTGCCAGCAGTCCGTACTCCTTCGACGGGGAGCTGTTTTTT.

This clonotype was detected a few times. This chain joins TRBV6-2 or TRBV6-3 and TRBJ2-2, with D possibly matching TRBD1 (6 bases). The V gene's germline CDR1 is MNHEY and CDR2 SVGEGT. Trimming removed 2 bases at V and 4 bases at J, with 14 bases between. The CDR3 length is 16 residues. The CDR3 spells CASSYNRATGTGELFF. CDR3 nucleotide sequence: TGTGCCAGCAGTTACAACAGGGCCACGGGCACCGGGGAGCTGTTTTTT.

V usage is TRBV2 and J usage is TRBJ2-1; D remains ambiguous. CDR1 is SNHLY, CDR2 FYNNEI, per germline. The CDR3 totals 13 residues. V shed 4 bases and J shed 8 bases, with 12 bases lying between them. CDR3 nucleotide sequence: TGTGCCAGCAGTGTAACTGGGTTCGATGAGCAGTTCTTC. Protein product: CASSVTGFDEQFF.

The chain couples TRBV6-6 to TRBJ1-6; no definite D call. The CDR3 is 11 residues long. The germline gives CDR1 MNHNY, CDR2 SVGAGI (reference sequence). Deletions cut 5 bases from V and 8 bases from J, with 4 bases between. The DNA for the CDR3 is TGTGCCAGCAGTGTCGATTCACCCCTCCACTTT. Its translation is CASSVDSPLHF.

This clonotype was recorded a few times. The chain employs TRBV7-8 and TRBJ2-7; 11 bases align to TRBD2. This CDR3 is 16 amino acids long. The trim removed 1 base at V and 3 bases at J, leaving 5 bases unmatched. Germline-derived CDR1 and CDR2 are SGHVS and FQNEAQ. The CDR3 DNA reads as TGTGCCAGCAGCTTAGGACTAGCGGGGAGAAACTACGAGCAGTACGTC. Protein product: CASSLGLAGRNYEQYV.

This clonotype was seen at least ten times. The chain uses TRBV7-9 and TRBJ2-1; the D gene is possibly TRBD1 (5 bases). The CDR3 sequence is 14 residues long. Germline V gene lookup returns CDR1 SEHNR and CDR2 FQNEAQ (reference sequence). The V gene lost 5 bases and the J gene lost 9 bases, with 17 bases spanning the gap. The DNA of the CDR3 is TGTGCCAGCAGCCTTTCCCAGGGTGTCGGTGAGCAGTTCTTC. Protein sequence: CASSLSQGVGEQFF.